A single sample is the source of the 13 T cell receptor beta chains below, sequenced in a study of blood T cell repertoires in COVID-19. Sequencing was performed with immunoSEQ multiplex PCR; in TCRdb, only in-frame clones are kept and a portion is missing. Of about 92,000 clones in the sample, 91% were seen once. The sequencing sample was made of peripheral blood. These receptors all come from a human donor with active COVID-19. The donor label of this sample is uncertain.

The V call is TRBV19, the J call TRBJ1-1, with D perhaps matching TRBD1 (5 bases). The CDR3 has 12 residues. Trimming left V 3 bases short and J 8 bases short, with 10 bases between. Germline values: CDR1 LNHDA, CDR2 SQIVND (reference sequence). DNA for the CDR3: TGTGCCAGTAGTATCGGGGGAGGGGAAGCTTTCTTT. Residues: CASSIGGGEAFF.

The chain combines TRBV3-1 (or the pseudogene TRBV3-2) with TRBJ2-5; 8 bases align to TRBD2. There are 21 residues in the CDR3. V trimming: 1 base; J trimming: 4 bases; junction bases outside the gene matches: 23. The germline CDR1 and CDR2 sequences are LGHDT and YNNKEL (reference sequence). The CDR3 loop is CASSQVQTLGRGGLLVETQYF. In nucleotides, the CDR3 is TGTGCCAGCAGCCAAGTGCAAACCTTGGGACGGGGGGGCCTTTTAGTAGAGACCCAGTACTTC.

V and J are TRBV7-2 and TRBJ2-7; D is possibly TRBD2 (7 bases). Trimming stripped 7 bases from V and 6 bases from J, with 28 bases between. CDR1 is SGHTA and CDR2 is FQGNSA in the germline V gene. This CDR3 comprises 17 residues. The CDR3 protein is CASTPTQPGGRGAEQYF. The CDR3 DNA sequence: TGTGCCAGCACCCCTACGCAGCCCGGGGGTCGGGGGGCCGAGCAGTACTTC.

J is TRBJ1-5 and V is TRBV19, with 10 bases identical to TRBD1. The V gene's germline CDR1 is LNHDA and CDR2 SQIVND (reference sequence). The length of the CDR3 is 17 residues. The V gene end was trimmed by 2 bases and the J gene end by 6 bases; junction bases not matched to a gene: 10. CDR3 sequence: CASSITSGTGETQPQHF. The CDR3 coding sequence is TGTGCCAGTAGTATAACCTCGGGGACAGGGGAGACTCAGCCCCAGCATTTT.

This chain links TRBV7-8 with TRBJ2-5, with 8 bases aligning to TRBD2. J gave up 7 bases and V 5 bases, and 3 bases lay outside the gene matches. CDR3 length equals 12 residues. Germline V gene data show CDR1 as SGHVS and CDR2 as FQNEAQ. CDR3 in DNA: TGTGCCAGCAGCCGGGCGGGGGGGACCCAGTACTTC. Its protein product is CASSRAGGTQYF.

The V and J genes are TRBV6-2 or TRBV6-3 and TRBJ1-1; TRBD1 agrees at 10 bases. The V segment lost 6 bases and the J segment 5 bases; nucleotides outside the gene matches: 9. CDR3 length: 15 amino acids. Germline-derived CDR1 and CDR2 are MNHEY and SVGEGT. The CDR3 protein is CASSGDRGLGTEAFF. In nucleotides, the CDR3 is TGTGCCAGCAGCGGGGACAGGGGTCTTGGTACTGAAGCTTTCTTT.

The CDR3 nucleotides read TGTGCCAGCAGTGAACCAGACAGGCCCGAAGCTTTCTTT. Residues: CASSEPDRPEAFF. This rearrangement joins TRBV2 to TRBJ1-1, with D tentatively TRBD1 (6 bases). V was clipped by 2 bases and J by 8 bases, with 12 bases between them. CDR1 SNHLY and CDR2 FYNNEI come from the germline V gene. This CDR3 spans 13 amino acids.

This clone was observed a single time. The chain combines TRBV19 with TRBJ1-1; no reliable D call. CDR1 is LNHDA and CDR2 is SQIVND in the germline V gene (reference sequence). CDR3 length: 14 amino acids. V shed 6 bases and J shed 5 bases, with 16 bases lying between them. The CDR3 DNA reads as TGTGCCAGTAGGTCAGATCGGGAGGCGACTGAAGCTTTCTTT. This encodes CASRSDREATEAFF.

The chain is built from TRBV7-8 and TRBJ2-2, with 7 bases lining up with TRBD2. Per the germline V gene, CDR1 is SGHVS and CDR2 is FQNEAQ. The CDR3 has 16 residues. The ends lost 5 bases at V and 1 base at J; junction bases unmatched: 7. The DNA of the CDR3 is TGTGCCAGCAGCCCCCTCGGACTAGGGAACACCGGGGAGCTGTTTTTT. It codes for CASSPLGLGNTGELFF.

The chain carries TRBV11-2 and TRBJ2-1; 10 bases are a match to TRBD1. CDR1 and CDR2 from the germline V gene are SGHAT and FQNNGV. This CDR3 has 13 residues. V shed 5 bases and J 7 bases; nucleotides not matched to a gene: 2. CDR3 loop: CASSPDRGNEQFF. In DNA, the CDR3 is TGTGCCAGCAGCCCGGACAGGGGGAATGAGCAGTTCTTC.

J is TRBJ2-7 and V is TRBV6-5; possibly TRBD2 for D (6 bases). Trimming shortened V by 6 bases and J by 3 bases, and 15 bases separated the two germline ends. Per germline, CDR1 MNHEY and CDR2 SVGAGI. This CDR3 is built from 14 residues. CDR3 sequence (DNA): TGTGCCAGCAGGGCTTTGCGGGGCAACTACGAGCAGTACTTC. This encodes CASRALRGNYEQYF.

This chain connects TRBV6-5 to TRBJ1-2; D gene uncertain. There are 12 residues in the CDR3. Germline V gene sequence: CDR1 MNHEY, CDR2 SVGAGI. V lost 7 bases to trimming and J lost 3 bases, with 9 bases between them. The CDR3 DNA sequence: TGTGCCAGCACAGTGGGCTACTATGGCTACACCTTC. Translating it yields CASTVGYYGYTF.

The genes are TRBV24-1 and TRBJ1-6; D perhaps matches TRBD1 (5 bases). V was pared by 9 bases and J by 0 bases, with 11 bases between. This CDR3 spans 15 amino acids. Germline CDR1 and CDR2: KGHDR and SFDVKD. CDR3 sequence: CATRGGFSYNSPLHF. In DNA, the CDR3 is TGTGCCACCCGGGGGGGGTTCTCCTATAATTCACCCCTCCACTTT.